This is a list of T cell receptor beta chains from one sample in a study of cytomegalovirus exposure and HLA in healthy donors. Only in-frame clones appear in the TCRdb table, and some are missing; sequencing was by immunoSEQ multiplex PCR. The table includes 100,000 to 120,000 clones, 80% to 85% detected once. Material for sequencing was PBMCs. These receptor sequences come from a woman in her fifties or sixties in good health and CMV-seropositive. Both conserved end residues are part of each CDR3. A D gene is named only where the DNA matches it firmly. A clone size is listed for some rows: how often the clone was seen (once, few, many), or a class if it is expanded.

size | J | D | V | CDR3 | DNA
. | TRBJ2-7 | TRBD1 | TRBV4-1 | CASSQYRDSSYEQYF | TGCGCCAGCAGCCAATACCGGGACAGTTCCTACGAGCAGTACTTC
. | TRBJ2-1 | TRBD1 | TRBV7-3 | CASSPTGGGNEQFF | TGTGCCAGCAGCCCGACAGGGGGGGGCAATGAGCAGTTCTTC
once | TRBJ1-5 | TRBD1 | TRBV2 | CASSGQVETGPQHF | TGTGCCAGCTCGGGACAGGTAGAAACTGGGCCCCAGCATTTT
. | TRBJ1-2 | . | TRBV9 | CASSVGGTQNYGYTF | TGTGCCAGCAGCGTAGGAGGGACACAGAACTATGGCTACACCTTC
. | TRBJ1-1 | TRBD1 | TRBV28 | CASSSGGAGYTEAFF | TGTGCCAGCAGCTCAGGGGGCGCGGGTTATACTGAAGCTTTCTTT
. | TRBJ2-3 | TRBD1 | TRBV10-1 | CASSEQGGSSTDTQYF | TGCGCCAGCAGTGAACAGGGGGGTTCTAGCACAGATACGCAGTATTTT
. | TRBJ2-7 | TRBD2 | TRBV5-1 | CASSLEYGGSGSYEQYF | TGCGCCAGCAGCTTGGAATACGGCGGGAGTGGTTCCTACGAGCAGTACTTC
. | TRBJ2-7 | . | TRBV6-6 | CASSYDRRTEEQYF | TGTGCCAGCAGTTACGACAGGCGGACCGAAGAGCAGTACTTC
once | TRBJ2-5 | TRBD1 | TRBV28 | CASSPRTGPQETQYF | TGTGCCAGCAGTCCGCGGACAGGGCCACAAGAGACCCAGTACTTC
. | TRBJ1-3 | . | TRBV11-2 | CASSTWRGGEIGNTIYF | TGTGCCAGCAGCACCTGGCGGGGAGGGGAAATCGGAAACACCATATATTTT
few | TRBJ2-7 | TRBD2 | TRBV9 | CASSPRTSGSSEQYF | TGTGCCAGCAGCCCAAGGACTAGCGGGAGTTCCGAGCAGTACTTC
. | TRBJ1-1 | TRBD1 | TRBV18 | CASSITTGDTEAFF | TGTGCCAGCTCAATTACGACAGGGGACACTGAAGCTTTCTTT
. | TRBJ1-5 | TRBD1 | TRBV7-6 | CARGDRAISNQPQHF | TGTGCCAGGGGGGACAGGGCTATCAGCAATCAGCCCCAGCATTTT
. | TRBJ2-5 | TRBD2 | TRBV25-1 | CASGAGVGETQYF | TGTGCCAGCGGAGCGGGAGTCGGAGAGACCCAGTACTTC
. | TRBJ2-3 | . | TRBV5-4 | CASSLSSGGTDTQYF | TGTGCCAGCAGCTTGTCTTCGGGAGGCACAGATACGCAGTATTTT
once | TRBJ2-3 | . | TRBV7-2 | CASSLVLRPDTQYF | TGTGCCAGCAGCTTAGTCTTGCGCCCAGATACGCAGTATTTT
. | TRBJ2-5 | . | TRBV5-4 | CASSSSPQETQYF | TGTGCCAGCAGCTCAAGCCCCCAAGAGACCCAGTACTTC
. | TRBJ2-3 | TRBD2 | TRBV27 | CASSFRTSGGPADTQYF | TGTGCCAGCAGTTTCCGGACTAGCGGGGGCCCCGCAGATACGCAGTATTTT
. | TRBJ2-7 | . | TRBV29-1 | CSAAGDKPYEQYF | TGCAGCGCTGCGGGCGACAAGCCCTACGAGCAGTACTTC
. | TRBJ2-1 | . | TRBV14 | CASSPSGREQFF | TGTGCCAGCAGCCCTTCAGGTAGGGAGCAGTTCTTC
. | TRBJ2-5 | TRBD2 | TRBV7-3 | CASSLKGLARQETQYF | TGTGCCAGCAGCTTAAAGGGACTAGCGAGACAAGAGACCCAGTACTTC
. | TRBJ2-7 | TRBD1 | TRBV7-3 | CASSLKSPGQGRIKQYF | TGTGCCAGCAGCTTAAAGTCCCCGGGACAGGGCAGAATAAAGCAGTACTTC
. | TRBJ1-2 | . | TRBV6-1 | CASRTAVGYTF | TGTGCCAGCAGGACGGCGGTGGGCTACACCTTC
. | TRBJ2-1 | . | TRBV19 | CASTNLRNEQFF | TGTGCCAGTACCAACCTGAGAAATGAGCAGTTCTTC
. | TRBJ2-2 | . | TRBV7-9 | CASSLMGGPNTGELFF | TGTGCCAGCAGCTTAATGGGGGGGCCCAACACCGGGGAGCTGTTTTTT
. | TRBJ2-5 | . | TRBV14 | CASSHLDPDIEGGTQYF | TGTGCCAGCAGCCATCTCGACCCAGACATTGAAGGTGGGACCCAGTACTTC
once | TRBJ2-5 | TRBD1 | TRBV2 | CASRQGGETQYF | TGTGCCAGCAGACAGGGGGGCGAGACCCAGTACTTC
. | TRBJ1-1 | . | TRBV7-2 | CASRVSSAGGTEAFF | TGTGCCAGCAGAGTCTCGTCTGCGGGAGGCACTGAAGCTTTCTTT
few | TRBJ2-7 | . | TRBV5-1 | CASSFTGLRTYEQYF | TGCGCCAGCAGCTTTACAGGGCTACGAACCTACGAGCAGTACTTC
. | TRBJ2-2 | . | TRBV6-5 | CASSYGGADPGELFF | TGTGCCAGCAGTTACGGGGGGGCCGACCCCGGGGAGCTGTTTTTT
. | TRBJ2-1 | TRBD2 | TRBV7-3 | CASSLIAGGSNEQFF | TGTGCCAGCAGCTTAATAGCGGGAGGGAGCAATGAGCAGTTCTTC
. | TRBJ1-4 | TRBD1 | TRBV5-1 | CASRFQTGGFGNEKLFF | TGCGCCAGCAGATTCCAGACAGGGGGCTTCGGTAATGAAAAACTGTTTTTT
. | TRBJ2-3 | . | TRBV6-1 | CASSELSGSSTDTQYF | TGTGCCAGCAGTGAACTGAGCGGCTCTAGCACAGATACGCAGTATTTT
. | TRBJ2-1 | . | TRBV20-1 | CSARGRSAQFF | TGCAGTGCTCGGGGTCGGTCCGCCCAGTTCTTC
. | TRBJ2-5 | . | TRBV7-9 | CASSPSSVSETQYF | TGTGCCAGCAGCCCTTCTAGCGTTTCGGAGACCCAGTACTTC
. | TRBJ2-7 | . | TRBV4-1 | CASSLTEIYEQYF | TGCGCCAGCAGCCTAACAGAGATCTACGAGCAGTACTTC
. | TRBJ1-1 | . | TRBV21-1 | CAPGAGWTNTEAFF | TGTGCCCCTGGGGCAGGGTGGACGAACACTGAAGCTTTCTTT
few | TRBJ2-5 | . | TRBV10-1 | CASRDYQETQYF | TGCGCCAGCAGGGACTACCAAGAGACCCAGTACTTC
few | TRBJ2-4 | . | TRBV6-1 | CASSEELAKNIQYF | TGTGCCAGCAGTGAAGAGCTAGCCAAAAACATTCAGTACTTC
. | TRBJ2-7 | . | TRBV5-1 | CASSARGGSDEQYF | TGCGCCAGCAGCGCGAGGGGGGGTAGCGACGAGCAGTACTTC